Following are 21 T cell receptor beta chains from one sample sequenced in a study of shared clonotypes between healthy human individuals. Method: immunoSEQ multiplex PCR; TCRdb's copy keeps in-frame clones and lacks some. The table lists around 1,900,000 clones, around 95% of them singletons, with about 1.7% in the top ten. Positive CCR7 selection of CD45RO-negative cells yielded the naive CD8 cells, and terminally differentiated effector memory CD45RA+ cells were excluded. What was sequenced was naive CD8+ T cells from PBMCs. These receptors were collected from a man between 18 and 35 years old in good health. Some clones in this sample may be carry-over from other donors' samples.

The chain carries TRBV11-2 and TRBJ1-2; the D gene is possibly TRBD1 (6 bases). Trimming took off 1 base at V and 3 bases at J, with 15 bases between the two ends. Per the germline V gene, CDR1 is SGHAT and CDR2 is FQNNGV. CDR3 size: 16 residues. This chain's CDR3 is CASSLGGGSHHYGYTF. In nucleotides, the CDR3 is TGTGCCAGCAGCTTAGGAGGGGGGTCTCACCACTATGGCTACACCTTC.

The CDR3 DNA reads as TGTGCCAGCAGCTCGGCTTCCAGAACCTACGAGCAGTACTTC. Translated, it gives CASSSASRTYEQYF. V and J are TRBV5-6 and TRBJ2-7; the D is unclear. The CDR3 runs to 14 residues. V lost 3 bases and J lost 2, with 12 bases in between. Germline lookup yields CDR1 SGHDT and CDR2 YYEEEE.

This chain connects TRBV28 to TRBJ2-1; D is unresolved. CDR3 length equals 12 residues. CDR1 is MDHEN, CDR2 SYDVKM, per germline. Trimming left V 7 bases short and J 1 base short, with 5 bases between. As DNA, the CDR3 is TGTGCCAGCATCAGGTCCTACAATGAGCAGTTCTTC. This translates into CASIRSYNEQFF.

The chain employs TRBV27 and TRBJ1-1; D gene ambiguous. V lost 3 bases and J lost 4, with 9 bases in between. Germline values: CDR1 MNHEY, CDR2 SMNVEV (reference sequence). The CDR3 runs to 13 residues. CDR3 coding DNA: TGTGCCAGCAGTTTCGGGTGGAGCACTGAAGCTTTCTTT. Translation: CASSFGWSTEAFF.

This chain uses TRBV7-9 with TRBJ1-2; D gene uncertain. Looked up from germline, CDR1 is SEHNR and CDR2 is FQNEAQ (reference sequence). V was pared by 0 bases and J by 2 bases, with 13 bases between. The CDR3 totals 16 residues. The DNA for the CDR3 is TGTGCCAGCAGCTTAGCCCCCGGACGGGAGAACTATGGCTACACCTTC. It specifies CASSLAPGRENYGYTF. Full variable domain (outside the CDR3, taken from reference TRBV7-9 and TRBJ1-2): DTGVSQNPRHKITKRGQNVTFRCDPISEHNRLYWYRQTLGQGPEFLTYFQNEAQLEKSRLLSDRFSAERPKGSFSTLEIQRTEQGDSAMYLCASSLAPGRENYGYTFGSGTRLTVV.

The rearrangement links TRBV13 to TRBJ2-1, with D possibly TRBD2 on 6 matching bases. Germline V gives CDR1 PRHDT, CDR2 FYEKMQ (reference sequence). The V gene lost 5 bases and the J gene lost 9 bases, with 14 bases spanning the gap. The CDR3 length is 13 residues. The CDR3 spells CASSARLVGEQFF. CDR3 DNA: TGTGCCAGCAGCGCTCGACTAGTAGGTGAGCAGTTCTTC.

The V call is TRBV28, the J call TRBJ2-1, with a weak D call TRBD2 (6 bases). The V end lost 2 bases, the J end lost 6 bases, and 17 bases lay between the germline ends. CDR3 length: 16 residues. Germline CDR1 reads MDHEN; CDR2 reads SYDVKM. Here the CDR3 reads CASSLSLASVGNEQFF. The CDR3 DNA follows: TGTGCCAGCAGTTTAAGTTTAGCTAGCGTGGGCAATGAGCAGTTCTTC.

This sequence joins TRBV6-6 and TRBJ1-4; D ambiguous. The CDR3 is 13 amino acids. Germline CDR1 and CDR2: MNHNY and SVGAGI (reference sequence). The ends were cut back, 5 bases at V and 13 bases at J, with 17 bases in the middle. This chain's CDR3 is CASSTSPQSPLFF. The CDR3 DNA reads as TGTGCCAGCAGTACTAGCCCACAGAGCCCACTGTTTTTT.

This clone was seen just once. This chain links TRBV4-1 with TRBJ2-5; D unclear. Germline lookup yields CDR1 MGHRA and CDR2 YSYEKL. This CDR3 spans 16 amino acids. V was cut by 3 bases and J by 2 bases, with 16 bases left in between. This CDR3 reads CASSHLVAGEQETQYF. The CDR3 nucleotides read TGCGCCAGCAGCCACCTCGTGGCAGGAGAACAAGAGACCCAGTACTTC.

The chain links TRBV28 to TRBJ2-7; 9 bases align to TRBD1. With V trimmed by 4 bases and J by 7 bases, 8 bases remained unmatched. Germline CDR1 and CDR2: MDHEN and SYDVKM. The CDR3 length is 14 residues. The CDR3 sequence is CASSSGTGIVEQYF. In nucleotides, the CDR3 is TGTGCCAGCAGTTCCGGGACAGGGATAGTAGAGCAGTACTTC.

CDR3 sequence: CASSDDSGGYNEQFF. In nucleotides, the CDR3 is TGTGCCAGCAGTGACGATAGCGGGGGATACAATGAGCAGTTCTTC. V usage is TRBV2 and J usage is TRBJ2-1, with TRBD2 matching over 9 bases. The J segment lost 4 bases and the V segment lost 3 bases, leaving 4 bases of the junction unmatched. Germline lookup yields CDR1 SNHLY and CDR2 FYNNEI. The CDR3 is 15 amino acids. Full variable domain (outside the CDR3, taken from reference TRBV2 and TRBJ2-1): EPEVTQTPSHQVTQMGQEVILRCVPISNHLYFYWYRQILGQKVEFLVSFYNNEISEKSEIFDDQFSVERPDGSNFTLKIRSTKLEDSAMYFCASSDDSGGYNEQFFGPGTRLTVL.

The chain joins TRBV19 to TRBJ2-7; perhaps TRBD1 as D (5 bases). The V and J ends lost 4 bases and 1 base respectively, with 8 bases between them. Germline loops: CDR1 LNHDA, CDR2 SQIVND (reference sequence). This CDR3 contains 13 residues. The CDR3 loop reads CASSTPGSYEQYF. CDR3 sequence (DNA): TGTGCCAGTAGTACACCAGGGTCCTACGAGCAGTACTTC.

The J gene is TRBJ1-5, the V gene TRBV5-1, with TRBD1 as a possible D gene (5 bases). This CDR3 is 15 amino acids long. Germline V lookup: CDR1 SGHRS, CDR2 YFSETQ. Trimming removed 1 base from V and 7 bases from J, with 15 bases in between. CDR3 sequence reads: CASSLSPGTGQPQHF. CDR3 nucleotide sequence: TGCGCCAGCAGCTTGTCACCAGGGACGGGACAGCCCCAGCATTTT.

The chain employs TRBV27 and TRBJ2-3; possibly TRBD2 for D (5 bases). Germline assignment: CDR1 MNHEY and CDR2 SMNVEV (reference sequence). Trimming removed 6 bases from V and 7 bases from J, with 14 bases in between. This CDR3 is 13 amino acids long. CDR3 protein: CASRLLNGNTQYF. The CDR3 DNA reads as TGTGCCAGCAGACTCCTAAACGGGAATACGCAGTATTTT.

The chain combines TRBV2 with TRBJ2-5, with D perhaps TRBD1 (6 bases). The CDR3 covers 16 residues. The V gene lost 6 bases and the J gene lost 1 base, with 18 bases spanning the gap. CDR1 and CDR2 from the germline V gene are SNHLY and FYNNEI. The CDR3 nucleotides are TGTGCCAGCAGACCACCGGGACAAGTCGTCCAAGAGACCCAGTACTTC. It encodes CASRPPGQVVQETQYF.

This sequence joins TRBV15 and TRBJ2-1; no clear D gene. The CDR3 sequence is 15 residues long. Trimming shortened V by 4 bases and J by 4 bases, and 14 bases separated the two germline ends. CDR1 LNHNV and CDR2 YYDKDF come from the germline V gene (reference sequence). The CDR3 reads CATSTRSDPYNEQFF. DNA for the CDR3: TGTGCCACCAGCACCAGAAGTGATCCTTACAATGAGCAGTTCTTC.

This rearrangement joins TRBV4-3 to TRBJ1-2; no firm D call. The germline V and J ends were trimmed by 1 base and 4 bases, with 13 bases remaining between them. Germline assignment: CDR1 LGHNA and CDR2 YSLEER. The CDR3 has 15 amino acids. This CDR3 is CASSQGLGSVYGYTF. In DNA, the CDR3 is TGCGCCAGCAGCCAAGGGCTGGGGTCGGTCTATGGCTACACCTTC.

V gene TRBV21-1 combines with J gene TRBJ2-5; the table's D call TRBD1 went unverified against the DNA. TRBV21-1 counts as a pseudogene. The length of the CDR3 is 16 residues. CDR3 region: CASSRDRDRGKETQYF. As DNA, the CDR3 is TGTGCCAGCAGCAGGGACCGGGACAGGGGTAAAGAGACCCAGTACTTC.

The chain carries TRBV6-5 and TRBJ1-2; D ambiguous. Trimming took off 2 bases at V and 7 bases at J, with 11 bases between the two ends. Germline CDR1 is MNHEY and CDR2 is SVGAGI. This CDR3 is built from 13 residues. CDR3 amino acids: CASSYGLGVGYTF. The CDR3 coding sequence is TGTGCCAGCAGTTACGGTCTGGGAGTTGGCTACACCTTC.

CDR3 protein: CASTTLAGPTYNEQFF. CDR3 DNA: TGTGCCAGCACCACACTAGCGGGCCCTACCTACAATGAGCAGTTCTTC. The chain carries TRBV27 and TRBJ2-1; 9 bases fit TRBD2. Germline V lookup: CDR1 MNHEY, CDR2 SMNVEV (reference sequence). V lost 7 bases to trimming and J lost 2 bases; unmatched junction nucleotides: 9. The CDR3 runs 16 residues.

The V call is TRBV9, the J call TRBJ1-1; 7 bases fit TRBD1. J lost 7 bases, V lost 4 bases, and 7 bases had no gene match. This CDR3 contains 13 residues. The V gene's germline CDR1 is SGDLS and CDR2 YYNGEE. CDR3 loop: CASSPGTEHEAFF. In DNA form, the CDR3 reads TGTGCCAGCAGCCCGGGGACAGAGCATGAAGCTTTCTTT.